Given below is one T cell receptor beta chain in context. The CDR3 covers 15 residues. The V gene end was trimmed by 1 base and the J gene end by 7 bases; junction bases not matched to a gene: 7. CDR1 and CDR2 from the germline V gene are SGDLS and YYNGEE. The data were taken from a study of cytomegalovirus exposure and HLA in healthy donors. The study ran its PCR with 60 Vbeta and 13 Jbeta primers. TCRdb's copy holds only in-frame clones and misses some; the assay was immunoSEQ multiplex PCR. The sample yields around 100,000 clones, 78% seen once. The TCR was taken from a woman in her thirties or forties in good health and CMV-seropositive. The source material was PBMCs. The V and J genes are TRBV9 and TRBJ2-1; TRBD1 aligns across 8 bases. CDR3 sequence reads: CASSVWQGARNEQFF. DNA for the CDR3: TGTGCCAGCAGCGTATGGCAGGGGGCCAGGAATGAGCAGTTCTTC.